This T cell receptor beta chain was documented in a study of prognosis after radiotherapy for stage I lung cancer. Study at large: Recruiting of stage I non-small cell lung cancer patients into the study occurred between 2018 and 2019. A median of around 7 months after radiotherapy, distant metastases were seen in a few patients, while no significant progression was shown by 15.

This clonotype was picked up many times. Its antigen is currently unknown. General study points: After stereotactic body radiation therapy, median unique TCR clones were roughly 6,500, down from about 10,000.

The length of the CDR3 is 12 residues. The V end lost 3 bases, the J end lost 5 bases, and 10 bases lay between the germline ends. In germline, CDR1 is DFQATT, CDR2 SNEGSKA (reference sequence). The study amplified the TCR beta CDR3 region from genomic DNA. This amplification was carried out by two rounds of multiplex PCR. Specific primers for each TRBV and TRBJ gene were what first-round PCR used. A single record per CDR3 protein comes from TCRdb applying MiXCR to the multiplex PCR reads. The repertoire has 50,000 to 75,000 distinct CDR3 sequences, 26% of them found once; the top ten carry 7.5%. A volume of about 5.5 milliliters of peripheral blood was collected by draw at each of two time points.

Sample: PBMCs, taken before or after stereotactic body radiation therapy (not recorded which). The source of this sequence is a donor aged 50 or older with non-small cell lung cancer. This sequence joins TRBV20-1 and TRBJ2-5; D not resolved. The chain's CDR3 is CSARGKLETQYF. CDR3 in DNA: TGCAGTGCTAGGGGGAAATTGGAGACCCAGTACTTC.